The present entry profiles one T cell receptor beta chain with its context. Its antigen is not yet known. One base away there is no much larger clone; base qualities are not given. Receptors were amplified or captured by the immunoSEQ multiplex PCR assay. A mixture of 60 forward primers for TCR Vbeta segments and 13 reverse primers for TCR Jbeta segments was used in the multiplex PCR. A multiplex PCR assay on genomic DNA amplified the CDR3 region of rearranged TCR beta genes. The Illumina HiSeq System was used to sequence the amplified TCR beta libraries as 87-base-pair reads. For the original study's pipeline: A later analysis counted about 76 million unique TCR beta chains across the 650 to 800 repertoires, and around 12 million of these chains were shared by at least two donors. Raw reads were error-corrected and collapsed into unique sequences by a nearest-neighbor algorithm in which closely related sequences were merged to remove PCR and sequencing errors. To assign V, D and J gene segments, CDR3 sequences were aligned to IMGT reference sequences. For a sequence to be retained, a match of at least six nucleotides to both a V gene segment and a J gene segment was required. Rearrangements were classified as productive when the CDR3 lacked stop codons and remained in frame with V and J, and all other rearrangements were classified as non-productive. CDR3 was defined by IMGT convention, running from the second conserved V-encoded cysteine to the conserved J-encoded phenylalanine. The earlier analysis of about 610 of the donors excluded sequences that lacked an unambiguous match to a single V gene segment. An earlier analysis of 587 of the donors classified V segments as functional when productive rearrangements were above 56.7% and as segregating when the standard deviation between donors was above 5%. A statistical classification framework was developed to diagnose cytomegalovirus status using the catalog of TCR beta chain sequences. A later analysis assigned V and J genes by comparing TCR nucleotide sequences with IMGT/GENE-DB human TR gene sequences. In a later analysis, CDR3 sequences and most-parsimonious VDJ recombination scenarios were assigned using the TCRdist pipeline. A later analysis defined each TCR beta chain by its CDR3 amino acid sequence plus V-gene family, and excluded reads lacking a unique V-gene family. To address suspected cross-contamination and a sequencing artifact, a later analysis removed 592 highly shared, low-generation-probability nucleotide sequences. For each public chain, a later analysis derived a clonal expansion index from normalized ranks of inferred template counts within each repertoire. In a later analysis, generation probabilities were computed with a VDJ recombination model fitted to out-of-frame rearrangements, and the resulting probabilities were checked against IGoR. Hypergeometric tests were used in a later analysis to score TCR-TCR, TCR-HLA and TCR-CMV co-occurrence, with a repertoire-size bias correction applied to the TCR pairs. In a later analysis, false discovery rates were estimated by permuting HLA or CMV assignments 20 times. In a later analysis, co-occurring TCRs were grouped using DBSCAN, and TCRdist sequence similarity was added for clustering within HLA-allele-positive subsets. Co-occurrence clustering excluded repertoires with fewer than 30,000 or more than 120,000 public chains, plus five with anomalous nucleotide sharing. This is the immuneACCESS table as TCRdb keeps it, with only in-frame sequences that have V and J called. A part of the clones is gone; compared with another copy, unresolved V genes explain less than half, and the rest is unexplained. D and trimming were read from the DNA, whereas the V and J calls and clone size are those reported in that table. This sample has 60,000 or so clones in its table, and approximately 71% of those were observed once. Roughly a quarter of the sample lies in the top ten.

The cohort was made up of approximately 670 healthy bone marrow donors. All cohort members were sampled while nominally healthy, although unrecorded immune exposures were likely present. The donor tested CMV seropositive and was one of the 289 seropositive cohort members. A peripheral blood sample was collected from each donor, and TCR beta sequencing was performed on peripheral blood mononuclear cells. The Qiagen DNeasy Blood Extraction Kit was used to extract genomic DNA from the blood cell samples. The data are from a study of cytomegalovirus exposure and HLA in healthy donors (TCRdb year 2017). In the study overall: In an earlier analysis of under 600 of the donors, about 270 Gb of sequence data and 100 million or so unique TCR beta sequences from 150 million to 200 million T cells were reported. About 330 gigabases of sequencing data and tens of millions of unique TCR sequences made up an early release that covered roughly 670 HLA-typed donors. Among the roughly 400 genotyped donors, approximately 81% belonged to the genetic ancestry cluster associated with self-reported Caucasian donors. The study aimed to test whether signatures of past pathogen exposure could be identified by cataloging public T cell receptors. Using immunosequencing, the study profiled T cell repertoires from approximately 700 subjects and related those repertoires to cytomegalovirus serostatus. Along with the approximately 670-subject first cohort, a separate validation cohort of over a hundred different subjects was used. To predict cytomegalovirus infection status, the study brought together high-throughput TCR immunosequencing, statistical association of individual TCRs with disease status, and machine learning. In a later analysis, previously published TCR beta repertoires from 670 or so donors were re-analyzed and high-resolution HLA genotyping was added so that TCR occurrence patterns could be studied. Rather than using new phenotypic data, the later analysis identified candidate immune exposures from TCR beta sequences and from how often those sequences occurred across donors. In an earlier analysis of 587 of the donors, high-throughput TCR beta sequencing was used to judge whether each TCR beta V gene segment behaved as functional or pseudogenic. Donor age, sex, ethnicity and CMV serostatus were compiled together with the repertoire data. A later genetic analysis took genome-wide SNP genotypes for about 60% of the roughly 670 donors and used that subset as a discovery cohort. All discovery cohort repertoires had been generated using a single sequencing platform. Class I and class II HLA loci were covered by the typing at four-digit resolution. Typing coverage differed by locus: A, B, C, DRB1 and DQB1 were typed in roughly 620-630 donors, DQA1 in 500 to 550, DPA1 in some 610, and DPB1 in 472. Because of strong linkage in the cohort, 4 to 6 DR-DQ haplotypes were treated as single units for association and clustering. Among around 400 genotyped donors of the cohort, an average of around 240,000 unique TCR beta nucleotide sequences was sequenced per donor, of which about 18% were non-productive. The paper's findings and limits, for the study overall: A further reported finding was that TCR beta sequences accurately predicted the HLA-A and HLA-B alleles for most subjects in the first cohort. Most CMV-associated TCR beta chains appeared to be HLA-restricted in a later analysis, and the HLA associations seemed to be driven largely by CMV exposure. For the cohort, immune exposure information was limited to CMV serostatus. Compared with the roughly 670-donor mean, donors in an Asian-associated ancestry cluster had fewer N-insertions in productive TCRs, according to a later genetic analysis. Some IMGT-functional V segments, including TRBV6-2 and TRBV6-3, could not be distinguished by the 87-base-pair reads and were therefore excluded. A group of highly shared sequence variants was considered likely to be a technical artifact of the sequencing pipeline. The authors suggested that the approach could potentially be extended to other disease states and immunological phenotypes. At a false discovery rate of 0.05, a later analysis linked some 18,000 TCR beta sequences to specific HLA alleles. A later analysis found that TCR association rates varied across HLA loci, with DRB1 alleles showing the most associated TCRs and HLA-C alleles the fewest. Linkage disequilibrium might explain the correlated functional status among segregating V segments, but an unknown experimental factor could not be excluded. V-gene and J-gene trimming of TCR beta chains was associated with a missense DCLRE1C variant in a later genetic analysis, and the association was replicated in an independent cohort. Compared with equally common non-associated chains, HLA-associated TCR beta chains in a later analysis were more clonally expanded and had lower generation probabilities. A total of some 180 TCR beta chains were listed by the study as associated with cytomegalovirus. Most TCR sequences were observed very rarely across donors, whereas some public TCRs were present in many individuals. Sequencing depth was assumed to be roughly uniform across donors in the presence/absence analyses, though that assumption may not hold. The classifier was reported to diagnose cytomegalovirus status with high specificity and sensitivity in both the original cohort and the validation cohort. In vitro tests confirmed that three of the cytomegalovirus-associated TCR beta chains recognize cytomegalovirus antigens. Because HLA typing was unavailable for some donors at each locus, only the typed subset was used in association tests. Roughly 17 rarely observed V segments, including chromosome 9 orphons, were excluded from the earlier analysis of several hundred of the donors because counts were too low. In a later analysis, several top co-occurrence clusters were reported to appear linked to parvovirus B19, influenza, CMV and Epstein-Barr virus. Strong co-occurrence of HLA alleles, especially DR and DQ, made assigning TCR associations to individual alleles difficult. This cohort had only TCR beta chains sequenced, and the lack of alpha or paired-chain data limited which features could be detected. In an earlier analysis of some 550 of the donors, most TCR beta V segments were observed in productive rearrangements about 90% or about 30% of the time, broadly matching IMGT annotations.

CDR1 and CDR2, per the germline V gene, are SNHLY and FYNNEI. The CDR3 contains 15 residues, cysteine and phenylalanine counted. Only the CDR3 DNA is retained, 45 bases long and in frame from the first base. Between the V and J ends, shortened by 6 bases and 6 bases respectively, the junction contains 21 bases. In this chain, TRBV2 is recombined with TRBJ2-7; TRBD1 is a weak D gene call, 6 bases matching. This receptor was obtained from a woman aged 40 to 50 in good health and CMV-seropositive. Material for sequencing was PBMCs. The sequenced DNA: TGTGCCAGCAGCGACTTGGGCACAGGGAAGCGCGAGCAGTACTTC. This translates into CASSDLGTGKREQYF. Full variable domain (CDR3 extended with the reference TRBV2 and TRBJ2-7 proteins): EPEVTQTPSHQVTQMGQEVILRCVPISNHLYFYWYRQILGQKVEFLVSFYNNEISEKSEIFDDQFSVERPDGSNFTLKIRSTKLEDSAMYFCASSDLGTGKREQYFGPGTRLTVT.